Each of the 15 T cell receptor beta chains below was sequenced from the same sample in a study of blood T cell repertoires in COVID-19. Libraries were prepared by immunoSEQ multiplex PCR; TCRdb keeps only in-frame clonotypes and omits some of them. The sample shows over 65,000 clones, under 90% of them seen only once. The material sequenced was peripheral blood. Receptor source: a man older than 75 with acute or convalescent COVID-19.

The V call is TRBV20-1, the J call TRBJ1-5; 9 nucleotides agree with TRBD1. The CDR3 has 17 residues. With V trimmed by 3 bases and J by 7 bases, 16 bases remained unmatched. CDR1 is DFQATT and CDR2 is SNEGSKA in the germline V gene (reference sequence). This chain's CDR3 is CSASRVLDRGRGQPQHF. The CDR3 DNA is TGCAGTGCTAGTCGGGTCTTGGACAGGGGCCGAGGGCAGCCCCAGCATTTT.

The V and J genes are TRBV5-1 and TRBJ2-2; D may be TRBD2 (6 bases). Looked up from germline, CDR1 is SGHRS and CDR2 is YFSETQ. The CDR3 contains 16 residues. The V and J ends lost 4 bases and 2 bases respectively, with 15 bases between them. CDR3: CASSTRLDLNTGELFF. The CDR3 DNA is TGCGCCAGCAGCACCAGACTAGACCTTAACACCGGGGAGCTGTTTTTT. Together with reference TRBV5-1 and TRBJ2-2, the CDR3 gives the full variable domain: KAGVTQTPRYLIKTRGQQVTLSCSPISGHRSVSWYQQTPGQGLQFLFEYFSETQRNKGNFPGRFSGRQFSNSRSEMNVSTLELGDSALYLCASSTRLDLNTGELFFGEGSRLTVL.

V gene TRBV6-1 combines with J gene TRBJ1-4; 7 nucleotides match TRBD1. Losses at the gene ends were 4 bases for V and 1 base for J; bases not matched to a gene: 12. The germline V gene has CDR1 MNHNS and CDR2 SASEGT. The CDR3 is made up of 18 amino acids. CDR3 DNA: TGTGCCAGCAGTGCGGACATCAGGGGGATTAGAACTAATGAAAAACTGTTTTTT. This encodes CASSADIRGIRTNEKLFF.

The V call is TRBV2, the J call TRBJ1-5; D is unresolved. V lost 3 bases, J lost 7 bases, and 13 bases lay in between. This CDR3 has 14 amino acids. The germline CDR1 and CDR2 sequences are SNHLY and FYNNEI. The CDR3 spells CASSDGVSRQPQHF. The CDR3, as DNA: TGTGCCAGCAGTGACGGAGTGTCCCGGCAGCCCCAGCATTTT.

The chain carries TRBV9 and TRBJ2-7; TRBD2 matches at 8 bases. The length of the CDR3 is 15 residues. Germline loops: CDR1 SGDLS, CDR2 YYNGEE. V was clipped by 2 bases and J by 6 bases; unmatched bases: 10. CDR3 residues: CASSVAGRELSEQYF. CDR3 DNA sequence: TGTGCCAGCAGCGTGGCCGGGAGGGAACTCTCCGAGCAGTACTTC.

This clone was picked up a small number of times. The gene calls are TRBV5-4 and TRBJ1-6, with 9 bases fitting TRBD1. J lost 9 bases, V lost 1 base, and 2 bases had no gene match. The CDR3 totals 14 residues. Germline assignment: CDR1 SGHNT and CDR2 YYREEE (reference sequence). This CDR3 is CASSLRTGVSPLHF. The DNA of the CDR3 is TGTGCCAGCAGCTTGAGGACAGGGGTTTCACCCCTCCACTTT.

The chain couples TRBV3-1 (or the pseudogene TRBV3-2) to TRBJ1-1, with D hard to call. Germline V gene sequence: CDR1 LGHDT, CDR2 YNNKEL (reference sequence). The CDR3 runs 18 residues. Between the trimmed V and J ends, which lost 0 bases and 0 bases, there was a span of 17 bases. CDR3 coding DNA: TGTGCCAGCAGCCAAGATCCCAGCCCTTCTACTATGAACACTGAAGCTTTCTTT. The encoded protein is CASSQDPSPSTMNTEAFF.

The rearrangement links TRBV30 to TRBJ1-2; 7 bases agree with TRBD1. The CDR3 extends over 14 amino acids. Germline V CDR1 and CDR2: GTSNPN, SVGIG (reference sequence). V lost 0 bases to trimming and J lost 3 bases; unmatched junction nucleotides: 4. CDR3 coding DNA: TGTGCCTGGAGTGTCCATGGACAGGACTATGGCTACACCTTC. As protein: CAWSVHGQDYGYTF.

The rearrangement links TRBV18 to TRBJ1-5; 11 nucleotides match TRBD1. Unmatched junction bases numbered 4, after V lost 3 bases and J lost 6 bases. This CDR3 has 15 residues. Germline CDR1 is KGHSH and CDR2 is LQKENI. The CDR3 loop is CASSPPGQGGQPQHF. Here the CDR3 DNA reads TGTGCCAGCTCACCGCCGGGACAGGGGGGTCAGCCCCAGCATTTT.

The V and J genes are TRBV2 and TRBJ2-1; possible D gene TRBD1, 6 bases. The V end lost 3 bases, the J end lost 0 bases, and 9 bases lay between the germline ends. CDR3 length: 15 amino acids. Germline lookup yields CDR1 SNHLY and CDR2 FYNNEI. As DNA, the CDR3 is TGTGCCAGCAGTGATGGGGACAACTCCTACAATGAGCAGTTCTTC. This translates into CASSDGDNSYNEQFF.

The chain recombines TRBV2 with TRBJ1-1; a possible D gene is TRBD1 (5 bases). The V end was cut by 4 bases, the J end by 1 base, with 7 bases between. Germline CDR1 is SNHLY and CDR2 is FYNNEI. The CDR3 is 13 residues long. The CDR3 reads CASSVGQNTEAFF. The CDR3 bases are TGTGCCAGCAGTGTAGGACAGAACACTGAAGCTTTCTTT.

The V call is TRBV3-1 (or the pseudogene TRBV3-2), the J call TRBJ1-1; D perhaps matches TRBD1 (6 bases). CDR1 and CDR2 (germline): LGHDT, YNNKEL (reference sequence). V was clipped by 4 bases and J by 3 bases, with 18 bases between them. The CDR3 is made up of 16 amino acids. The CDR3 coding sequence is TGTGCCAGCAGCCCTACAGGGCAATTCCCCCACACTGAAGCTTTCTTT. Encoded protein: CASSPTGQFPHTEAFF.

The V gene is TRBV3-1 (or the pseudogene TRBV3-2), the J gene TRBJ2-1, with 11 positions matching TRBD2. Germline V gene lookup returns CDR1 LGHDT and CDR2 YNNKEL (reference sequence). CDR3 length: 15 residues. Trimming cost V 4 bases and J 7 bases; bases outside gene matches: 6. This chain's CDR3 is CASSLLAGDGNEQFF. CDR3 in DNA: TGTGCCAGCAGCCTACTAGCGGGAGACGGTAATGAGCAGTTCTTC.

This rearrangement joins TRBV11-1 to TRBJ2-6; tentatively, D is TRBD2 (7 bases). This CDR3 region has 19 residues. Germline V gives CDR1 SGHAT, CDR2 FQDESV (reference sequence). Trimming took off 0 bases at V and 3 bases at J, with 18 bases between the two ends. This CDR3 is CASSLARGGLFRGANVLTF. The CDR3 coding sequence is TGTGCCAGCAGCTTAGCGAGGGGGGGCCTGTTCCGTGGGGCCAACGTCCTGACTTTC.

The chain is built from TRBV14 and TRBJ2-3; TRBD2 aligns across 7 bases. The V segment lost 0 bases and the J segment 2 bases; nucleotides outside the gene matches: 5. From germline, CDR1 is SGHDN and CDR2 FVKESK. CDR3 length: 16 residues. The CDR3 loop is CASSQDQLAPTDTQYF. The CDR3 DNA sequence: TGTGCCAGCAGCCAAGACCAACTAGCGCCCACAGATACGCAGTATTTT.